Listed here is a single T cell receptor beta chain. The source of the sample is a study of blood T cell repertoires in COVID-19. Study context: Samples of COVID-19 (acute and convalescent) were obtained from the United States, Italy and Spain. The cDNA or gDNA used as material had been derived from T cells, B-cell-depleted T cells, or PBMCs.

Enrolled during active infection, Seattle patients were then followed longitudinally. Original data processing: Using reference gene primer amplification, nucleated cell counts were estimated. Produced via immunoSEQ multiplex PCR; TCRdb's table is partial and in-frame only. The DNA was the basis for D and trimming; V, J and clone size are from that table. The sample includes some 300,000 clones, 85% to 90% seen only once; the top ten take less than 2%. Germline loops: CDR1 SQVTM, CDR2 ANQGSEA. Trimming stripped 6 bases from V and 3 bases from J, with 12 bases between. This CDR3 contains 12 residues. This chain joins TRBV29-1 and TRBJ2-7; no clear D. Input material: peripheral blood. The TCR comes from a woman in her 30s with COVID-19, enrolled during active disease. The CDR3 sequence is CSVPSPGYEQYF. The DNA for the CDR3 is TGCAGCGTCCCCAGTCCGGGCTACGAGCAGTACTTC.